This TCR beta chain was documented in a study of T cell repertoires in cytomegalovirus infection. Study-level background: An indication of both CMV infection and matching HLA type came from public TCR beta signatures. Whole-study findings and limits: CMV-specific TCR beta clonotypes restricted by HLA-C dominated the ex vivo response. Carriers of CMV and the relevant HLA type were discriminated by public TCR beta frequency.

On this clonotype: Antigen: not known.

Germline V lookup: CDR1 SQVTM, CDR2 ANQGSEA. The CDR3 runs to 15 residues. V dropped 0 bases and J dropped 5 bases, with 14 bases sitting between them. TCRdb reprocessed the reads via MiXCR and lists one record per CDR3 protein. This repertoire shows about 490,000 distinct CDR3 sequences, roughly 10% found once; its top ten account for roughly a tenth. The sample taken for sequencing was PBMCs. This TCR derives from a human donor in good health (CMV status not recorded). Some clones in this sample may be carry-over from other donors' samples. The chain joins TRBV29-1 to TRBJ1-3; perhaps TRBD1 as D (5 bases). The CDR3 coding sequence is TGCAGCGTTGAAGAGTTGCGGGGGGAGAGAAACACCATATATTTT. Translation: CSVEELRGERNTIYF.